This T cell receptor beta chain is from a study of CD8 T cells in Susac syndrome (dated by TCRdb to the late 2010s). About the investigation overall: Of the Susac syndrome patients who were sequenced, about 6 had clinically active disease and roughly 8 were in clinical remission. At the time of blood withdrawal, Susac syndrome patients were either therapy-naive, taking corticosteroids (with some also receiving IVIg), or on IVIg alone. Repertoire sequencing was used to test whether CD8+ T cell activation and differentiation in Susac syndrome was antigen driven. The clonality of the CD8+ T cell repertoire was compared across over 10 healthy donors, about 14 Susac syndrome patients and about 16 multiple sclerosis patients. Broader findings and caveats from the paper: In the total CD8+ and CD8+ TEMRA repertoires, roughly 15 and five Susac-specific public clones, respectively, were identified. The TCR sequencing and HLA analysis was acknowledged to have included a relatively small number of individuals. CD8+ repertoires in Susac syndrome showed clonal expansion, which was highest in CD8+ TEMRA cells and was greater in clinically active patients than in remitting patients.

Peripheral blood CD8+ and CD4+ T cells from healthy donors, Susac syndrome patients and multiple sclerosis patients were profiled by high-throughput TCR beta sequencing. Susac syndrome patients met recently defined diagnostic criteria for definite or probable disease. Bulk CD8+ and CD4+ T cells were purified magnetically by negative isolation, whereas CD8+ TEMRA cells were enriched by FACS. Blood was collected in EDTA tubes and processed within 24 hours, with PBMCs isolated through density gradient centrifugation. PBMCs destined for TCR sequencing were cryopreserved in liquid nitrogen and later thawed in a 37 °C water bath. The sorted or isolated CD4+, CD8+ and CD8+ TEMRA cells reached a purity of at least 90%. Worth noting for this clonotype: It lacks a known antigen. No base qualities exist here, and no much larger clone lies one base off it.

RNA was extracted with the RNeasy kit and 0.5 to 1 ug was reverse transcribed using random hexamers. The immunoSEQ multiplex PCR assay, which covers 54 Vbeta and 13 Jbeta segments, was used to amplify TCR beta CDR3 regions. PCR amplification bias was corrected using a synthetic template baseline for primer optimization and computational correction. The published analysis was carried out like this. Only productive sequences were kept, with reads annotated to V, D and J genes according to IMGT and analyzed in immunoSEQ Analyzer. Clonality was computed as one minus Shannon entropy normalized by log2 of the number of productive unique sequences. For each patient and control, public and private clones were evaluated among the 100 most prevalent clones. Clones were defined as Susac-specific when absent from the healthy and MS cohorts, from about 1,100 published viral clones and from other ImmuneACCESS disease sequences. Clones were called with MiXCR by TCRdb after fastp trimmed the public reads at Q25, and only in-frame beta chains were retained. Duplicate CDR3 protein sequences are folded into a single record with the most common DNA and genes. These V and J calls derive from TCRdb rather than the authors' analysis. Recorded for this sample are fewer than 80,000 distinct CDR3 sequences; approximately 95% of them occurred a single time. The ten largest clones represent 0.5% to 0.65% of the sample.

V loses 0 bases, J loses 13 bases, and the germline ends lie 17 bases apart. Taken from the germline V gene, the CDR1 and CDR2 loops are SGDLS and YYNGEE. There are 14 amino acids in the CDR3, from cysteine to phenylalanine inclusive. The CDR3 DNA has 42 bases and is translated from base 1. The sequenced sample consisted of CD8+ T cells from PBMCs. This TCR came from a human donor with Susac syndrome. The chain is assembled from TRBV9 and TRBJ2-1; the D gene remains uncertain. The encoded CDR3 is CASSVGIEPPVQFF. DNA sequence: TGTGCCAGCAGCGTAGGTATTGAGCCCCCTGTTCAGTTCTTC.